This is a list of T cell receptor beta chains from one sample in a study of blood T cell repertoires in COVID-19. Method: immunoSEQ multiplex PCR; TCRdb's copy keeps in-frame clones and lacks some. This table has about 50,000 clones, around 90% appearing once. The specimen sequenced was peripheral blood. All receptors come from a human donor in a cohort sampled during active COVID-19. The CDR3 runs from the conserved cysteine through the conserved F or W.

CDR3 protein | J gene | V gene | CDR3 length
CATSERTSGRATDTQYF | TRBJ2-3 | TRBV24-1 | 17
CASSSGQAHTDTQYF | TRBJ2-3 | TRBV19 | 15
CASSPQQETQYF | TRBJ2-5 | TRBV18 | 12
CASSSERRLSGNTIYF | TRBJ1-3 | TRBV7-4 | 16
CASSEPPAGNTGELFF | TRBJ2-2 | TRBV6-1 | 16
CASSLRGAGGHEQYF | TRBJ2-7 | TRBV14 | 15
CASSRGVAGEGTQYF | TRBJ2-5 | TRBV6-5 | 15
CASSPQEELRDTEAFF | TRBJ1-1 | TRBV3-1/TRBV3-2 | 16
CASTSGNYEQHF | TRBJ2-7 | TRBV28 | 12
CASSVRAGGLRETQYF | TRBJ2-5 | TRBV9 | 16
CASSVLQGDSPLHF | TRBJ1-6 | TRBV9 | 14
CASSKDRGEEYF | TRBJ2-3 | TRBV21-1 | 12
CASSQDQTRQTQYF | TRBJ2-5 | TRBV4-3 | 14
CASSYGTSGRVYEQYF | TRBJ2-7 | TRBV6-5 | 16
CASSLAASGIADTQYF | TRBJ2-3 | TRBV7-2 | 16
CASSLLGDRAKNIQYF | TRBJ2-4 | TRBV28 | 16
CASSLAGGRANQPQHF | TRBJ1-5 | TRBV7-2 | 16
CASSIGGRARGELFF | TRBJ2-2 | TRBV19 | 15
CASSTFSEASVGYTF | TRBJ1-2 | TRBV18 | 15
CASSPTSDIRGSPLHF | TRBJ1-6 | TRBV9 | 16
CASSHSKKFGTGIYSGNTIYF | TRBJ1-3 | TRBV3-1/TRBV3-2 | 21
CAWSGGQQNQPQHF | TRBJ1-5 | TRBV30 | 14
CASSQDGARGANVLTF | TRBJ2-6 | TRBV3-1/TRBV3-2 | 16
CASSRRGTQSYEQYF | TRBJ2-7 | TRBV18 | 15
CASSSGLGGSYGYTF | TRBJ1-2 | TRBV7-2 | 15
CASRPGQTNTGELFF | TRBJ2-2 | TRBV7-9 | 15
CASSGDNYNEQFF | TRBJ2-1 | TRBV6-4 | 13
CASSFETSSETQYF | TRBJ2-5 | TRBV28 | 14
CASSRLQGIRTDTQYF | TRBJ2-3 | TRBV19 | 16
CASSSTSGRGADTQYF | TRBJ2-3 | TRBV7-3 | 16
CASSQVWTGEAGELFF | TRBJ2-2 | TRBV3-1/TRBV3-2 | 16
CSARGGNGYTF | TRBJ1-2 | TRBV20-1 | 11
CASSQDRGQGSYEQYF | TRBJ2-7 | TRBV4-3 | 16
CASIPGDRSYNEQFF | TRBJ2-1 | TRBV19 | 15
CASRPSGRPGTEAFF | TRBJ1-1 | TRBV5-6 | 15
CASSQDTGWEQYF | TRBJ2-7 | TRBV4-2 | 13
CASSLEPPPSYEQYF | TRBJ2-7 | TRBV5-8 | 15
CASSISRNYGYTF | TRBJ1-2 | TRBV19 | 13
CASSLGAGGPNEQFF | TRBJ2-1 | TRBV7-2 | 15
CASSEWASGRPSEQFF | TRBJ2-1 | TRBV25-1 | 16
CASSHRWGGNEQYF | TRBJ2-7 | TRBV13 | 14
CATSAPVYQETQYF | TRBJ2-5 | TRBV15 | 14
CASSIGLAGNNEQFF | TRBJ2-1 | TRBV11-2 | 15
CASSYSLSRENNEQFF | TRBJ2-1 | TRBV6-2/TRBV6-3 | 16
CAWIVGVDTGELFF | TRBJ2-2 | TRBV30 | 14
CASTRQRGSSEKLFF | TRBJ1-4 | TRBV27 | 15
CATSLPTSGTDTQYF | TRBJ2-3 | TRBV24-1 | 15
CASNLRTGDETQYF | TRBJ2-5 | TRBV7-3 | 14